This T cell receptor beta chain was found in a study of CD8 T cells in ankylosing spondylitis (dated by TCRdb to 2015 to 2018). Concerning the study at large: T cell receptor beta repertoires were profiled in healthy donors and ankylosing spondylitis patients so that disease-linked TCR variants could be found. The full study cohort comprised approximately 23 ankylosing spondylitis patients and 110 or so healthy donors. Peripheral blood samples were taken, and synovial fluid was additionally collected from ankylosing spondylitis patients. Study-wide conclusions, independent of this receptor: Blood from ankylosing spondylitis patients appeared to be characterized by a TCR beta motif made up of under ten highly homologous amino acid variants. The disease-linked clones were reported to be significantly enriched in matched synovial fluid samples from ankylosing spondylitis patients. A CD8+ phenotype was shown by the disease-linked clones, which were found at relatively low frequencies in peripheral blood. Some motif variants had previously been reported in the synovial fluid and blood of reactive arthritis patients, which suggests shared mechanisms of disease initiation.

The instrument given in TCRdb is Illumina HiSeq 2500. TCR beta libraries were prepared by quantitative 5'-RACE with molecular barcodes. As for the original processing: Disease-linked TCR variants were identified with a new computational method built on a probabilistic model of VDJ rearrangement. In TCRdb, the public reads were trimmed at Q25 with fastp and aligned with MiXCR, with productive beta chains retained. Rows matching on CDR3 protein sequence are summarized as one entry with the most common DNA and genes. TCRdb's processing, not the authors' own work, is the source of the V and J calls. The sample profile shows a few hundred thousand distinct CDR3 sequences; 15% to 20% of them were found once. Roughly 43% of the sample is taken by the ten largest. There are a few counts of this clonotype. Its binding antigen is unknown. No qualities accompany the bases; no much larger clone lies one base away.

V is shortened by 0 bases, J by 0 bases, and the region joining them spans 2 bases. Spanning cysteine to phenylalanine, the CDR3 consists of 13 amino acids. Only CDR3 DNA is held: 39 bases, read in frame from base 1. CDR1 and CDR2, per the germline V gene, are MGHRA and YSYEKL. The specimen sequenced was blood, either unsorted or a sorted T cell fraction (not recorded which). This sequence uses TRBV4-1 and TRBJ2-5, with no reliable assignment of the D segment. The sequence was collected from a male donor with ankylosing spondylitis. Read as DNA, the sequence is TGCGCCAGCAGCCAAGATAACCAAGAGACCCAGTACTTC. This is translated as CASSQDNQETQYF.